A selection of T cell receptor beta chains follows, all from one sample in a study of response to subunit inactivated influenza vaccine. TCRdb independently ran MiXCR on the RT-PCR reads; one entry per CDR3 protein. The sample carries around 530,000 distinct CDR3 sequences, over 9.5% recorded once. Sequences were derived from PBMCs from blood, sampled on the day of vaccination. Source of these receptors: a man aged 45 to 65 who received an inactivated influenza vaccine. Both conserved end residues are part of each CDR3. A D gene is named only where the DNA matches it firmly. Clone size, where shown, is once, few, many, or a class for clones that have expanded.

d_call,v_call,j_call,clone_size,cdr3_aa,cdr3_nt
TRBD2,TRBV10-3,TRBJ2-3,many,CAIRVGGGPSDTQYF,TGTGCCATCAGAGTAGGCGGGGGGCCCTCAGATACGCAGTATTTT
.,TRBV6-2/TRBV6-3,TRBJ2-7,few,CASDAVGYEQYF,TGTGCCAGCGACGCGGTGGGCTACGAGCAGTACTTC
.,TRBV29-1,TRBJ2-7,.,CSVEEDSSYEQYF,TGCAGCGTTGAAGAGGACAGTTCCTACGAGCAGTACTTC
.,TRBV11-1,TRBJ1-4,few,CASSFPQGTNNEKLFF,TGTGCCAGCAGCTTCCCCCAGGGTACTAATAATGAAAAACTGTTTTTT
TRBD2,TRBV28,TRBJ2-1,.,CASSLGLAGGYDNEQFF,TGTGCCAGCAGTTTGGGTCTAGCGGGAGGTTATGACAATGAGCAGTTCTTC
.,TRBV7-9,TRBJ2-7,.,CASSLGPNEQYF,TGTGCCAGCAGCTTAGGACCGAACGAGCAGTACTTC
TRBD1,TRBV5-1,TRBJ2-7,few,CASRSGGYEQYF,TGCGCCAGCAGATCAGGGGGATACGAGCAGTACTTC
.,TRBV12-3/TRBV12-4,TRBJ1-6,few,CASNLRGSPLHF,TGTGCCAGCAACCTCAGGGGATCACCCCTCCACTTT
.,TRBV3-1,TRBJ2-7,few,CASSPYTGGGYEQYF,TGTGCCAGCAGCCCCTATACCGGGGGCGGTTACGAGCAGTACTTC
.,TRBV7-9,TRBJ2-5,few,CASTVGLSRHGEETQYF,TGTGCCAGCACCGTTGGGTTGAGCAGGCACGGTGAAGAGACCCAGTACTTC
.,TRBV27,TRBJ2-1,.,CASSFGGGREFF,TGTGCCAGCAGTTTCGGTGGGGGCAGGGAGTTCTTC
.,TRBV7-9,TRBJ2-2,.,CALTRGEATGELFF,TGTGCCCTCACCAGGGGCGAGGCCACCGGGGAGCTGTTTTTT
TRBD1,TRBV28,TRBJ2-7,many,CASRLGQGNSYEQYF,TGTGCCTCCCGACTGGGACAGGGGAACTCCTACGAGCAGTACTTC
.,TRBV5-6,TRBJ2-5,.,CASNPSTQETQYF,TGTGCCAGCAACCCTAGTACCCAAGAGACCCAGTACTTC
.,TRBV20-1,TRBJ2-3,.,CSASRAPSTDTQYF,TGCAGTGCTAGTAGGGCACCCAGCACAGATACGCAGTATTTT
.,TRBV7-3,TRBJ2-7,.,CASSLGHVGEQYF,TGTGCCAGCAGCCTTGGACACGTCGGCGAGCAGTACTTC
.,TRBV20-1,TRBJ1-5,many,CSAFTPGIRQPQHF,TGCAGTGCTTTTACTCCAGGGATCCGACAGCCCCAGCATTTT
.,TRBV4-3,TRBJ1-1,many,CASSQETALNTEAFF,TGCGCCAGCAGCCAAGAGACAGCGTTGAACACTGAAGCTTTCTTT
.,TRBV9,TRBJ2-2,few,CASRAIGTQNTGELFF,TGTGCCAGCAGAGCAATCGGGACACAGAACACCGGGGAGCTGTTTTTT
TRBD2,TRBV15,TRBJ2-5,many,CATSRVFAGAGETQYF,TGTGCCACCAGCAGAGTCTTTGCGGGAGCCGGGGAGACCCAGTACTTC
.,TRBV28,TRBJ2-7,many,CASSSSLTFEQYF,TGTGCCAGCAGTTCGTCATTGACTTTCGAGCAGTACTTC
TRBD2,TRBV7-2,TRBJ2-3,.,CASSLAGSRLAGNTDTQYF,TGTGCCAGCAGCTTAGCGGGGTCACGACTAGCGGGGAACACAGATACGCAGTATTTT
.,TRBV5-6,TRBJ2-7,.,CASSFVAGAAYEQYF,TGTGCCAGCAGCTTTGTTGCCGGGGCGGCATACGAGCAGTACTTC
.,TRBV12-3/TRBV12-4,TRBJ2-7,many,CASSLNQGGRYEQYF,TGTGCCAGCAGTCTCAATCAGGGGGGCCGTTACGAGCAGTACTTC
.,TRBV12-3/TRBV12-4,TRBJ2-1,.,CASSPTGEQFF,TGTGCCAGCAGTCCAACCGGTGAGCAGTTCTTC
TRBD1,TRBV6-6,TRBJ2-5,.,CASRGQERETQYF,TGTGCCAGCAGAGGACAGGAAAGGGAGACCCAGTACTTC
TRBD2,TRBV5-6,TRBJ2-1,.,CASLLGGGNYNEQFF,TGTGCCAGCCTCCTGGGCGGGGGGAACTACAATGAGCAGTTCTTC
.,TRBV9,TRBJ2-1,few,CASSVEGWGEQFF,TGTGCCAGCAGCGTAGAAGGATGGGGTGAGCAGTTCTTC
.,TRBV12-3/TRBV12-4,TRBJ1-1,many,CASSPRGPRNTEAFF,TGTGCCAGCAGTCCCCGGGGACCCAGGAACACTGAAGCTTTCTTT